The clone carrying this T cell receptor (beta chain) was seen more than once but under ten times. The sample originates from a study of blood T cell repertoires in COVID-19. Study-wide background: Acute-phase and convalescent COVID-19 samples originated in the United States, Italy and Spain. Sample material is recorded as cDNA or gDNA derived from T cells, B-cell-depleted T cells, or PBMCs.

V dropped 5 bases and J dropped 9 bases, with 19 bases sitting between them. Germline V lookup: CDR1 SEHNR, CDR2 FQNEAQ (reference sequence). This CDR3 region has 14 residues. Original analysis: Counts of nucleated cells, estimated from reference gene primer amplification, were obtained. Repertoires were generated with immunoSEQ multiplex PCR, while TCRdb's copy carries only in-frame clones and drops some. V and J calls and clone size are given by that table; D and trimming were obtained from the DNA. This sample has about 100,000 clones, with more than 75% found just once. The chain carries TRBV7-9 and TRBJ1-1; maybe TRBD1 (5 bases). What was sequenced was peripheral blood. This sequence originates from a human donor in a cohort sampled during active COVID-19. The CDR3 region has the DNA TGTGCCAGCAGCCCAGGAGGGACCGAGACAAAAGCTTTCTTT. It specifies CASSPGGTETKAFF.